A selection of T cell receptor beta chains follows, all from one sample in a study of T-cell memory formation after mild COVID-19. TCRdb re-called the 5' RACE reads with MiXCR, one entry per CDR3 protein. Of approximately 45,000 distinct CDR3 sequences listed, about 6.3% are singletons. The source material was PBMCs or a T cell subset sorted from them (not recorded which). The receptors stem from an adult who had mild COVID-19 (a few samples of this study predate the infection). Cell type and time point are not known. CDR3s include the opening cysteine and the closing phenylalanine or tryptophan. D genes are given only for firm matches. Clone sizes are given selectively: once, few, many, or a class where the clone is expanded.

d_call clone_size j_call v_call cdr3_nt cdr3_aa
NA many TRBJ2-3 TRBV7-9 TGTGCCAGCAGCGGAGCCGGGATCACAGATACGCAGTATTTT CASSGAGITDTQYF
NA many TRBJ2-4 TRBV5-1 TGCGCCAGCAGCTTGGGACTAGAAAACATTCAGTACTTC CASSLGLENIQYF
NA many TRBJ2-3 TRBV24-1 TGTGCCACCAGTGATTCCCGGACCAGGCCAGTGGCAGATACGCAGTATTTT CATSDSRTRPVADTQYF
NA many TRBJ2-5 TRBV5-1 TGCGCCAGCAGCCCCTTTAGCGGAGACCAAGAGACCCAGTACTTC CASSPFSGDQETQYF
TRBD2 many TRBJ2-1 TRBV4-2 TGTGCCAGCAGCCAAGTGTCCGCGGGGGGACCGTACAATGAGCAGTTCTTC CASSQVSAGGPYNEQFF
NA few TRBJ1-3 TRBV5-1 TGCGCCAGCAGCTTGTGGGGTATTACTGGAAACACCATATATTTT CASSLWGITGNTIYF
NA many TRBJ1-2 TRBV27 TGTGCCAGCAGCCAGACAGCCCGTAACTATGGCTACACCTTC CASSQTARNYGYTF
TRBD1 many TRBJ2-6 TRBV12-3/TRBV12-4 TGTGCCAGCAGACCTTCCCCGGGACAGGGTGGCTCTGGGGCCAACGTCCTGACTTTC CASRPSPGQGGSGANVLTF
TRBD1 many TRBJ1-4 TRBV20-1 TGCAGTGCGGAATACAGGGGGCTGGAAAAACTGTTTTTT CSAEYRGLEKLFF
NA NA TRBJ2-1 TRBV3-1 TGTGCCAGCAGCCACTTACCGGGACCCCGCAATGAGCAGTTCTTC CASSHLPGPRNEQFF
NA few TRBJ1-2 TRBV6-6 TGTGCCAGCAGTTACGGCCTTGATGGCTACACCTTC CASSYGLDGYTF
NA many TRBJ2-3 TRBV5-1 TGCGCCAGCCGCCCGGAGTCTAGCACAGATACGCAGTATTTT CASRPESSTDTQYF
NA few TRBJ1-2 TRBV19 TGTGCCAGTAGTTCTCGAGGGGAGCCCGCTAACTATGGCTACACCTTC CASSSRGEPANYGYTF
TRBD1 few TRBJ1-4 TRBV15 TGTGCCACCAGCAGGGGCAGGGGGCGCGGTGAAAAACTGTTTTTT CATSRGRGRGEKLFF
NA few TRBJ1-5 TRBV30 TGTGCCTGGAGTGTACAAGGCCAGCCCCAGCATTTT CAWSVQGQPQHF
TRBD2 many TRBJ2-1 TRBV6-5 TGTGCCAGCAGTAGAGCGGGGTTCTACAATGAGCAGTTCTTC CASSRAGFYNEQFF
NA NA TRBJ1-1 TRBV7-2 TGTGCCAGCAGCCCAGGGGCGCTTACGGGAACTGAAGCTTTCTTT CASSPGALTGTEAFF
NA many TRBJ1-3 TRBV6-1 TGTGCCAGCAGCCTTACTACGGGCCGTCGAGACACCATATATTTT CASSLTTGRRDTIYF
NA few TRBJ1-2 TRBV7-9 TGTGCCAGCAGCTTAGGGGGGCTCGAAGCGAACTATGGCTACACCTTC CASSLGGLEANYGYTF
NA NA TRBJ2-2 TRBV30 TGTGCCTGGAGCGATGTGAGCGGTAACACCGGGGAGCTGTTTTTT CAWSDVSGNTGELFF
TRBD2 many TRBJ2-1 TRBV18 TGTGCCAGCTCACCAAGGAATTCGGCTAGCGGGAACAATGAGCAGTTCTTC CASSPRNSASGNNEQFF
NA few TRBJ1-5 TRBV6-1 TGTGCCAGCAGGGACACATATAGCAATCAGCCCCAGCATTTT CASRDTYSNQPQHF
TRBD2 many TRBJ2-5 TRBV12-3/TRBV12-4 TGTGCCAGCAGCCCCACTAGCGGGGGCTTGGAGACCCAGTACTTC CASSPTSGGLETQYF
TRBD2 NA TRBJ2-5 TRBV12-3/TRBV12-4 TGTGCCAGCAGTTTCCTAGCGGGGGGGCCTCAAGAGACCCAGTACTTC CASSFLAGGPQETQYF
NA many TRBJ1-5 TRBV18 TGTGCCAGCTCACCGGAAACCAATCAGCCCCAGCATTTT CASSPETNQPQHF
TRBD2 few TRBJ2-7 TRBV14 TGTGCCAGCAGCCAAGACCTGCTGGCGGGAGCTAGGCCCGAGCAGTACTTC CASSQDLLAGARPEQYF
NA medium-sized TRBJ2-1 TRBV24-1 TGTGCCACCAGAGGGACAGCGGGGCAGCACAATGAGCAGTTCTTC CATRGTAGQHNEQFF
NA NA TRBJ1-2 TRBV11-3 TGTGCCAGCAGCCCTGGCGTAGGCTATGGCTACACCTTC CASSPGVGYGYTF
NA many TRBJ2-6 TRBV12-3/TRBV12-4 TGTGCCAGCAGGAGGTCCGGGACGGGAACCAACGTCCTGACTTTC CASRRSGTGTNVLTF
NA many TRBJ2-1 TRBV3-1 TGTGCCAGCAGCCAAACTTACAATGAGCAGTTCTTC CASSQTYNEQFF
TRBD2 many TRBJ2-5 TRBV25-1 TGTGCCAGCAGGGGAATAGCGGGTACAGAGACCCAGTACTTC CASRGIAGTETQYF
NA few TRBJ2-3 TRBV25-1 TGTGCCAGCGCCCCCACCCGAGACAACACAGATACGCAGTATTTT CASAPTRDNTDTQYF
TRBD1 NA TRBJ1-2 TRBV5-1 TGCGCCAGCAGCCAAAACAGGGGAACCTATGGCTACACCTTC CASSQNRGTYGYTF
NA many TRBJ1-1 TRBV29-1 TGCAGCGTCGCTCAGGGCGGCTACTCTGAAGCTTTCTTT CSVAQGGYSEAFF
NA many TRBJ1-1 TRBV7-2 TGTGCCAGCAGCCCACAGGGAGGCACTGAAGCTTTCTTT CASSPQGGTEAFF
TRBD2 NA TRBJ2-5 TRBV6-2/TRBV6-3 TGTGCCAGCAGGACCCGACTAGCGGGAGTCGCCCAGTACTTC CASRTRLAGVAQYF
NA NA TRBJ1-2 TRBV6-2/TRBV6-3 TGTGCCAGCAAACGGGACGCCTTATATGGCTACACCTTC CASKRDALYGYTF
TRBD1 few TRBJ1-6 TRBV3-1 TGTGCCAGCAGCCTTGGACAGGTCTATAATTCACCCCTCCACTTT CASSLGQVYNSPLHF
NA NA TRBJ2-2 TRBV5-5 TGTGCCAGCAGCTTGTGGGGGTCGAACACCGGGGAGCTGTTTTTT CASSLWGSNTGELFF
TRBD1 many TRBJ2-7 TRBV5-1 TGCGCCAGCAGCATCTGGGACAGCGAGCAGTACTTC CASSIWDSEQYF
NA NA TRBJ1-5 TRBV5-4 TGTGCCAGCAGCTTCGGAGGGGAGTCGGGGACCCAGCATTTT CASSFGGESGTQHF
NA NA TRBJ1-1 TRBV6-1 TGTGCCAGCAGTGAAGCTCCGAGTAGTACGAACACTGAAGCTTTCTTT CASSEAPSSTNTEAFF
TRBD1 medium-sized TRBJ2-3 TRBV27 TGTGCCAGCAGTTTAGGGGACAGGGGGCGCGGTACAGATACGCAGTATTTT CASSLGDRGRGTDTQYF
NA few TRBJ2-5 TRBV6-2/TRBV6-3 TGTGCCAGCACCGAACGGGGGCGGCTTCAAGAGACCCAGTACTTC CASTERGRLQETQYF
NA NA TRBJ2-1 TRBV3-1 TGTGCCAGCAGCCTAGGCAGACACAATGAGCAGTTCTTC CASSLGRHNEQFF
NA few TRBJ1-5 TRBV23-1 TGCGCCAGCAGTCAAAATAATCCAGGACCGAATCAGCCCCAGCATTTT CASSQNNPGPNQPQHF
NA NA TRBJ1-6 TRBV6-5 TGTGCCAGCAGGACAGGAGGAGGGCGCGATAATTCACCCCTCCACTTT CASRTGGGRDNSPLHF
NA few TRBJ2-2 TRBV9 TGTGCCAGCAGCGTAGCAGGTTTCGGGGAGCTGTTTTTT CASSVAGFGELFF
NA NA TRBJ2-5 TRBV5-1 TGCGCCAGCAGCTTGCGGGCGGGGCCGGAGGAGACCCAGTACTTC CASSLRAGPEETQYF
NA NA TRBJ2-1 TRBV4-2 TGTGCCAGCAGCCAGTTACACCTCGGTCCCTCCCAGTTCTTC CASSQLHLGPSQFF
NA NA TRBJ1-2 TRBV6-6 TGTGCCAGCAGTTACAACCTTAGGGGGGCGGATGGCTACACCTTC CASSYNLRGADGYTF
NA few TRBJ2-4 TRBV18 TGTGCCAGCTCACCACCAAGGGGAGGACGAAAAAACATTCAGTACTTC CASSPPRGGRKNIQYF
NA few TRBJ1-1 TRBV14 TGTGCCAGCAGCCCTATGTCTGAAGCTTTCTTT CASSPMSEAFF
TRBD2 many TRBJ2-3 TRBV7-2 TGTGCCAGCAGCTCTGGGACTAGCGGGAGGGCCTTTGGCACAGATACGCAGTATTTT CASSSGTSGRAFGTDTQYF